Below, 27 T cell receptor beta chains from the same sample are listed, as sequenced in a study of cytomegalovirus exposure and HLA in healthy donors. The PCR had 60 Vbeta and 13 Jbeta primers. The assay was immunoSEQ multiplex PCR, and TCRdb's table has in-frame clones only and misses some. The table records some 150,000 clones, around 80% of them present only once. The sequencing input was PBMCs. The receptors come from a young man in good health and CMV-seropositive.

This chain links TRBV4-1 with TRBJ1-2, with a weak D call TRBD1 (5 bases). V lost 4 bases to trimming and J lost 1 base, with 16 bases between them. Germline assignment: CDR1 MGHRA and CDR2 YSYEKL. The length of the CDR3 is 16 residues. The CDR3 DNA follows: TGCGCCAGCAGCCCTTGGCCGCAGGGAAATAACTATGGCTACACCTTC. Protein: CASSPWPQGNNYGYTF.

V usage is TRBV6-1 and J usage is TRBJ1-3; D perhaps matches TRBD1 (6 bases). Trimming cost V 5 bases and J 0 bases, with 11 bases left between them. This CDR3 has 15 residues. Germline loops: CDR1 MNHNS, CDR2 SASEGT. In DNA, the CDR3 is TGTGCCAGCAGTAAGGACAGCCACTCTGGAAACACCATATATTTT. This codes for CASSKDSHSGNTIYF.

The chain carries TRBV11-2 and TRBJ2-1; TRBD2 matches at 14 bases. The junction had 5 bases not matched to a gene; V was cut back by 5 bases and J by 2 bases. CDR1 SGHAT and CDR2 FQNNGV come from the germline V gene. This CDR3 has 17 residues. CDR3 region: CASSPRLAGGPYNEQFF. In DNA form, the CDR3 reads TGTGCCAGCAGCCCCCGACTAGCGGGAGGGCCCTACAATGAGCAGTTCTTC.

J is TRBJ2-7 and V is TRBV2; TRBD1 agrees at 7 bases. This CDR3 is 14 amino acids long. Germline V gene data show CDR1 as SNHLY and CDR2 as FYNNEI. Trimming cost V 8 bases and J 6 bases; bases outside gene matches: 13. CDR3 residues: CASAERQGSSEQYF. The CDR3 coding sequence is TGTGCCAGCGCCGAACGACAGGGATCGAGCGAGCAGTACTTC.

This chain connects TRBV5-1 to TRBJ2-2; 10 bases align to TRBD1. Unmatched junction bases numbered 2, after V lost 2 bases and J lost 4 bases. CDR3 length: 15 residues. From germline, CDR1 is SGHRS and CDR2 YFSETQ. DNA for the CDR3: TGCGCCAGCAGCTTCGACAGGGGGCCCACCGGGGAGCTGTTTTTT. Translating gives CASSFDRGPTGELFF. Supplemented by reference TRBV5-1 and TRBJ2-2, the full variable domain reads KAGVTQTPRYLIKTRGQQVTLSCSPISGHRSVSWYQQTPGQGLQFLFEYFSETQRNKGNFPGRFSGRQFSNSRSEMNVSTLELGDSALYLCASSFDRGPTGELFFGEGSRLTVL.

The chain links TRBV7-6 to TRBJ2-3; possibly TRBD2 for D (5 bases). In germline, CDR1 is SGHVS, CDR2 FNYEAQ. V was pared by 5 bases and J by 6 bases, with 18 bases between. The CDR3 runs 15 residues. CDR3 DNA sequence: TGTGCCAGCAGCCGCGGACTGGTAATAGGGGATACGCAGTATTTT. Its translation is CASSRGLVIGDTQYF.

The rearrangement links TRBV5-4 to TRBJ1-1; D is possibly TRBD1 (6 bases). Trimming shortened V by 4 bases and J by 5 bases, and 15 bases separated the two germline ends. CDR1 and CDR2 (germline): SGHNT, YYREEE (reference sequence). This CDR3 comprises 14 residues. The CDR3 protein is CASSPTTGFTEAFF. Here the CDR3 DNA reads TGTGCCAGCAGCCCGACAACAGGGTTTACTGAAGCTTTCTTT. The variable domain in full, with the rest retrieved from reference TRBV5-4 and TRBJ1-1, is ETGVTQSPTHLIKTRGQQVTLRCSSQSGHNTVSWYQQALGQGPQFIFQYYREEENGRGNFPPRFSGLQFPNYSSELNVNALELDDSALYLCASSPTTGFTEAFFGQGTRLTVV.

The V gene is TRBV27, the J gene TRBJ1-4, with a tentative D call TRBD1 (6 bases). CDR3 length: 15 amino acids. Germline V gene lookup returns CDR1 MNHEY and CDR2 SMNVEV (reference sequence). The V end was cut by 5 bases, the J end by 4 bases, with 14 bases between. CDR3: CASSPRTENNEKLFF. In nucleotides, the CDR3 is TGTGCCAGCAGTCCCCGGACAGAGAATAATGAAAAACTGTTTTTT.

This clone was detected a few times. This rearrangement joins TRBV11-2 to TRBJ2-5; TRBD2 is a possible D gene (6 bases). The CDR3 is 13 residues long. Germline-derived CDR1 and CDR2 are SGHAT and FQNNGV. Trimming left V 11 bases short and J 2 bases short, with 15 bases between. Here the CDR3 reads CAVGTGSQETQYF. Here the CDR3 DNA reads TGTGCCGTCGGAACCGGGAGTCAAGAGACCCAGTACTTC.

The chain uses TRBV29-1 and TRBJ1-1, with 7 bases fitting TRBD1. CDR3 length: 13 residues. Trimming removed 7 bases from V and 0 bases from J; junction bases left unmatched: 5. CDR1 is SQVTM, CDR2 ANQGSEA, per germline. This chain's CDR3 is CSGWTGMNTEAFF. CDR3 DNA sequence: TGCAGCGGATGGACAGGAATGAACACTGAAGCTTTCTTT.

This chain joins TRBV29-1 and TRBJ2-7, with a weak D call TRBD1 (7 bases). Germline CDR1 reads SQVTM; CDR2 reads ANQGSEA. This CDR3 region has 13 residues. Trimming removed 4 bases from V and 4 bases from J, with 14 bases in between. The CDR3 protein is CSVGQGGHYEQYF. The CDR3 bases are TGCAGCGTTGGCCAGGGGGGACATTACGAGCAGTACTTC.

The chain couples TRBV15 to TRBJ1-2; D may be TRBD1 (5 bases). V lost 2 bases, J lost 4 bases, and 11 bases lay in between. The CDR3 is made up of 14 amino acids. Germline V CDR1 and CDR2: LNHNV, YYDKDF (reference sequence). This chain's CDR3 is CATSRPGGFYGYTF. In DNA form, the CDR3 reads TGTGCCACCAGCAGACCCGGGGGATTCTATGGCTACACCTTC. The variable domain in full, with the rest retrieved from reference TRBV15 and TRBJ1-2, is DAMVIQNPRYQVTQFGKPVTLSCSQTLNHNVMYWYQQKSSQAPKLLFHYYDKDFNNEADTPDNFQSRRPNTSFCFLDIRSPGLGDTAMYLCATSRPGGFYGYTFGSGTRLTVV.

V and J are TRBV6-1 and TRBJ2-3, with TRBD2 matching 11 bases. There are 14 residues in the CDR3. Per the germline V gene, CDR1 is MNHNS and CDR2 is SASEGT. V lost 4 bases to trimming and J lost 4 bases; unmatched junction nucleotides: 1. The CDR3 bases are TGTGCCAGCAGTGTAGCGGGAGGGCCAGATACGCAGTATTTT. Protein product: CASSVAGGPDTQYF.

The gene calls are TRBV5-4 and TRBJ2-7; D is unclear. Between the trimmed V and J ends, which lost 3 bases and 4 bases, there was a span of 11 bases. This CDR3 comprises 13 residues. Germline V lookup: CDR1 SGHNT, CDR2 YYREEE (reference sequence). The chain's CDR3 is CASSSPVSYEQYF. The CDR3 bases are TGTGCCAGCAGCTCCCCGGTCTCATACGAGCAGTACTTC. Together with reference TRBV5-4 and TRBJ2-7, the CDR3 gives the full variable domain: ETGVTQSPTHLIKTRGQQVTLRCSSQSGHNTVSWYQQALGQGPQFIFQYYREEENGRGNFPPRFSGLQFPNYSSELNVNALELDDSALYLCASSSPVSYEQYFGPGTRLTVT.

Of note for this clone: The junction departs from germline at one end; a sequencing error may be responsible. The chain employs TRBV7-7 and TRBJ2-7; 7 nucleotides match TRBD1. From germline, CDR1 is SSHAT and CDR2 FNYEAQ (reference sequence). This CDR3 is 13 amino acids long. The CDR3 sequence: CASSPGQSYEQYF. The CDR3 nucleotides are TGTGCTAGCAGCCCGGGACAGTCCTACGAGCAGTACTTC. Drawing the rest from reference TRBV7-7 and TRBJ2-7, the complete variable domain is GAGVSQSPRYKVTKRGQDVTLRCDPISSHATLYWYQQALGQGPEFLTYFNYEAQPDKSGLPSDRFSAERPEGSISTLTIQRTEQRDSAMYRCASSPGQSYEQYFGPGTRLTVT.

The chain recombines TRBV5-4 with TRBJ2-7; tentative D call: TRBD2 (5 bases). The CDR3 loop spans 14 amino acids. Germline-derived CDR1 and CDR2 are SGHNT and YYREEE (reference sequence). Deletions cut 4 bases from V and 7 bases from J, with 18 bases between. CDR3 protein: CASSRTPGDEEQYF. CDR3 in DNA: TGTGCCAGCAGCCGGACCCCCGGGGATGAGGAGCAGTACTTC.

V gene TRBV27 combines with J gene TRBJ2-7, with D tentatively TRBD2 (6 bases). This CDR3 has 17 residues. The germline V gene encodes CDR1 MNHEY and CDR2 SMNVEV (reference sequence). Trimming took off 3 bases at V and 0 bases at J, with 18 bases between the two ends. CDR3: CASSFPSDSRSSYEQYF. CDR3 coding DNA: TGTGCCAGCAGTTTCCCTAGCGACAGTCGAAGCTCCTACGAGCAGTACTTC.

The J gene is TRBJ2-5, the V gene TRBV7-9, with TRBD2 matching 8 bases. The V segment lost 4 bases and the J segment 4 bases; nucleotides outside the gene matches: 20. Looked up from germline, CDR1 is SEHNR and CDR2 is FQNEAQ (reference sequence). The CDR3 is 19 amino acids. The CDR3 DNA reads TGTGCCAGCAGCTCCCAGGGTCAAGGCCGGGAGGGCGGGCGAGAGACCCAGTACTTC. Protein: CASSSQGQGREGGRETQYF. The whole variable domain, filled in from reference TRBV7-9 and TRBJ2-5, reads DTGVSQNPRHKITKRGQNVTFRCDPISEHNRLYWYRQTLGQGPEFLTYFQNEAQLEKSRLLSDRFSAERPKGSFSTLEIQRTEQGDSAMYLCASSSQGQGREGGRETQYFGPGTRLLVL.

The V gene is TRBV4-2, the J gene TRBJ2-1, with 13 positions matching TRBD2. Per germline, CDR1 LGHNA and CDR2 YNFKEQ. V gave up 4 bases and J gave up 9 bases; unmatched junction bases: 3. The CDR3 totals 14 residues. CDR3 sequence reads: CASSPGTSGIEQFF. CDR3 DNA: TGTGCCAGCAGCCCCGGGACTAGCGGGATTGAGCAGTTCTTC.

V and J are TRBV29-1 and TRBJ2-5; 8 bases line up with TRBD1. Trimming cost V 8 bases and J 4 bases; bases outside gene matches: 12. CDR1 SQVTM and CDR2 ANQGSEA come from the germline V gene. The CDR3 sequence is 14 residues long. For the CDR3, the DNA is TGCAGCTCCAGGACAGGGTGGGGCGGAGAGACCCAGTACTTC. Translation: CSSRTGWGGETQYF.

The chain has TRBV7-3 and TRBJ1-5, with D possibly TRBD1 on 6 matching bases. V gave up 5 bases and J gave up 1 base, with 12 bases separating them. The CDR3 length is 15 residues. The V gene's germline CDR1 is SGHTA and CDR2 FQGTGA. The CDR3 spells CASSRGGDSNQPQHF. The CDR3 DNA follows: TGTGCCAGCAGCCGAGGGGGAGACAGCAATCAGCCCCAGCATTTT.

J is TRBJ2-2 and V is TRBV20-1; D might be TRBD1 (5 bases). Per germline, CDR1 DFQATT and CDR2 SNEGSKA (reference sequence). There are 11 residues in the CDR3. In DNA form, the CDR3 reads TGCAGGGCCAATAGGGGCGGGGAGCTGTTTTTT. It specifies CRANRGGELFF.

The chain has TRBV6-6 and TRBJ1-1, with D tentatively TRBD1 (6 bases). Trimming shortened V by 4 bases and J by 4 bases, and 7 bases separated the two germline ends. Germline lookup yields CDR1 MNHNY and CDR2 SVGAGI (reference sequence). This CDR3 has 12 amino acids. CDR3: CASSSGVTEAFF. The CDR3 DNA sequence: TGTGCCAGCAGTTCAGGGGTCACTGAAGCTTTCTTT.

This chain connects TRBV10-3 to TRBJ2-1, with TRBD2 as a possible D gene (5 bases). The CDR3 has 13 amino acids. Trimming stripped 8 bases from V and 8 bases from J, with 16 bases between. Germline V gives CDR1 ENHRY, CDR2 SYGVKD. The CDR3 bases are TGTGCCATCTCAAAGGGAGTGGCTGATGAGCAGTTCTTC. Translating gives CAISKGVADEQFF.

V and J are TRBV4-2 and TRBJ1-6, with D possibly being TRBD1 (5 bases). The CDR3 has 14 amino acids. Germline-derived CDR1 and CDR2 are LGHNA and YNFKEQ. Trimming stripped 0 bases from V and 11 bases from J, with 11 bases between. The CDR3 nucleotides read TGTGCCAGCAGCCAAGATGGGGCAGGGACACCCCTCCACTTT. Protein: CASSQDGAGTPLHF.

A few counts support this clone. The chain links TRBV6-1 to TRBJ1-5; D unclear. Deletions cut 10 bases from V and 0 bases from J, with 10 bases between. The CDR3 has 13 residues. Per the germline V gene, CDR1 is MNHNS and CDR2 is SASEGT. The CDR3 spells CATGLYSNQPQHF. DNA for the CDR3: TGTGCCACCGGACTCTATAGCAATCAGCCCCAGCATTTT.

The V and J genes are TRBV29-1 and TRBJ2-1; TRBD1 aligns across 12 bases. Trimming at V came to 7 bases and at J to 0 bases, leaving 7 bases not matched to a gene. Germline V gene data show CDR1 as SQVTM and CDR2 as ANQGSEA. The CDR3 runs to 16 residues. CDR3 residues: CSDGTGGDSSYNEQFF. DNA for the CDR3: TGCAGCGACGGGACAGGGGGCGACAGCTCCTACAATGAGCAGTTCTTC.